This note documents a single TCR beta chain sequence. Trimming stripped 5 bases from V and 5 bases from J, with 17 bases between. CDR1 and CDR2 (germline): SGHRS, YFSETQ. The CDR3 runs to 14 residues. The data originate from a study of blood T cell repertoires in COVID-19. Overall study: COVID-19 samples from acute and convalescent phases originated in the United States, Italy and Spain. Nucleic acid was either cDNA or gDNA, and it came from T cells, B-cell-depleted T cells, or PBMCs.

Produced via immunoSEQ multiplex PCR; TCRdb's table is partial and in-frame only. Here the sample spans 250,000 to 350,000 clones, around 84% being singletons. Seattle participants joined during active infection and were tracked over time. The sequenced sample was peripheral blood. The rearrangement uses TRBV5-1 and TRBJ2-7, with D possibly TRBD2 on 6 matching bases. This clonotype was sampled from a human donor with COVID-19, enrolled during active disease. The donor label of this sample is uncertain. The CDR3 coding sequence is TGCGCCAGCAGTCCACGACTAGTCCCAGACGAGCAGTACTTC. The encoded protein is CASSPRLVPDEQYF.